This T cell receptor beta chain was retrieved from a study of shared clonotypes between healthy human individuals. Study details: Each donor had three CD4 naive, three CD4 memory, two CD8 naive and one CD8 memory plate.

This CDR3 is 12 amino acids long. V dropped 0 bases and J dropped 7 bases, with 5 bases sitting between them. CDR1 is SGDLS and CDR2 is YYNGEE in the germline V gene. The study, taken as a whole, reports: Several donors shared about 4.8% of their naive CD4 clonotypes. Collection of samples was limited to blood; tissue repertoires likely differ.

This clone has a handful of counts. No antigen is known for it. Other DNA sequences of this sample code for an identical CDR3. The method was immunoSEQ multiplex PCR; TCRdb's version includes in-frame clones alone and lacks a portion of them. This sample has 1.5 million to 2.5 million clones, with approximately 94% found just once. Naive CD8 cells were CD45RO-negative, positively selected for CCR7, excluding terminally differentiated effector memory CD45RA+ cells. Healthy adults negative for HIV, lacking recent acute infections or vaccinations, served as donors. The sequence derives from a man aged 18 to 29 in good health. The sample comprised naive CD8+ T cells sorted from blood. The chain links TRBV9 to TRBJ2-1; D is ambiguous. The CDR3 here is CASSVEGNEQFF. CDR3 DNA: TGTGCCAGCAGCGTAGAAGGGAATGAGCAGTTCTTC.